These T cell receptor beta chains were read from a single sample in a study of STAT5B mutations in CD4+ large granular lymphocyte leukemia. Produced via immunoSEQ multiplex PCR; TCRdb's table is partial and in-frame only. There are around 47,000 clones in the sample; roughly four fifths occur only once, and more than 0.35% lies in the top ten. What was sequenced was CD4+ T cells from blood buffy coats. These receptors came from a human donor in good health. CDR3s include the opening cysteine and the closing phenylalanine or tryptophan. The order of the fields is clone size, V gene, D gene, J gene, CDR3 protein, CDR3 DNA. A D gene is named only where the DNA matches it firmly. Only some rows state a clone size, as once, few, many or a class for expanded clones.

>.|TRBV7-6|TRBD1|TRBJ2-5
CASSLDRGVIRETQYF
TGTGCCAGCAGCCTGGACAGGGGCGTAATAAGGGAGACCCAGTACTTC
>.|TRBV6-1|.|TRBJ1-2
CASSEVQTYGYTF
TGTGCCAGCAGTGAAGTACAGACCTATGGCTACACCTTC
>.|TRBV9|.|TRBJ1-2
CASSVVPGLQSNYGYTF
TGTGCCAGCAGCGTAGTACCCGGACTGCAATCTAACTATGGCTACACCTTC
>.|TRBV7-2|TRBD1|TRBJ1-2
CASSFQGAGYGYTF
TGTGCCAGCAGCTTCCAGGGGGCAGGCTATGGCTACACCTTC
>.|TRBV27|.|TRBJ1-5
CASSSGRVNQPQHF
TGTGCCAGCAGCTCGGGACGGGTCAATCAGCCCCAGCATTTT
>.|TRBV5-6|.|TRBJ2-6
CASSRGGVPLGANVLTF
TGTGCCAGCAGCCGGGGTGGAGTACCTCTCGGGGCCAACGTCCTGACTTTC
>.|TRBV6-5|.|TRBJ1-1
CASSRLGNTEAFF
TGTGCCAGCAGTCGCCTGGGGAACACTGAAGCTTTCTTT
>few|TRBV28|TRBD1|TRBJ1-2
CASVVEEGAGGYTF
TGTGCCAGCGTCGTGGAGGAGGGGGCAGGAGGCTACACCTTC
>few|TRBV11-2|.|TRBJ1-1
CASSLIHFEAFF
TGTGCCAGCAGCTTAATCCACTTTGAAGCTTTCTTT
>few|TRBV19|TRBD1|TRBJ1-5
CARLRTGGRRAQPQHF
TGTGCCCGCCTTAGGACAGGGGGGCGTAGGGCTCAGCCCCAGCATTTT
>.|TRBV7-3|TRBD2|TRBJ2-1
CASSLVAGGLHNEQFF
TGTGCCAGCAGCTTAGTAGCGGGGGGGCTCCACAATGAGCAGTTCTTC
>.|TRBV2|.|TRBJ1-2
CASGGEVFYGYTF
TGTGCCAGCGGAGGGGAGGTGTTCTATGGCTACACCTTC
>.|TRBV29-1|.|TRBJ2-5
CSYETDQETQYF
TGCAGCTACGAGACAGATCAAGAGACCCAGTACTTC
>.|TRBV29-1|.|TRBJ2-5
CSVEDPAGNKETQYF
TGCAGCGTTGAAGATCCTGCAGGGAACAAAGAGACCCAGTACTTC
>once|TRBV5-1|.|TRBJ2-5
CASSFRGEETQYF
TGCGCCAGCAGCTTTCGAGGGGAAGAGACCCAGTACTTC
>.|TRBV6-6|.|TRBJ2-5
CASSYEGLETQYF
TGTGCCAGCAGTTACGAGGGGCTAGAGACCCAGTACTTC
>.|TRBV7-9|TRBD2|TRBJ2-5
CASSSKRGGLETQYF
TGTGCCAGCAGCAGCAAGCGGGGGGGCCTCGAGACCCAGTACTTC
>.|TRBV2|TRBD1|TRBJ1-6
CASDPGGVNSPLHF
TGTGCCAGCGACCCAGGGGGCGTCAATTCACCCCTCCACTTT
>.|TRBV27|.|TRBJ2-7
CASSLSMGYEQYF
TGTGCCAGCAGTTTATCGATGGGCTACGAGCAGTACTTC
>once|TRBV11-3|TRBD2|TRBJ2-1
CASSRAGTSYEQFF
TGTGCCAGCAGCCGAGCCGGGACTAGCTATGAGCAGTTCTTC
>.|TRBV6-5|.|TRBJ2-7
CASSYGQGLEQYF
TGTGCCAGCAGTTACGGGCAGGGTCTCGAGCAGTACTTC
>once|TRBV5-4|.|TRBJ1-4
CASSLDGQPTNEKLFF
TGTGCCAGCAGCTTGGACGGACAGCCAACTAATGAAAAACTGTTTTTT
>.|TRBV30|.|TRBJ1-2
CAWATPPHIIGYTF
TGTGCCTGGGCGACCCCCCCCCACATTATCGGCTACACCTTC
>.|TRBV4-1|.|TRBJ1-6
CASSQAGHIYNSPLHF
TGCGCCAGCAGCCAAGCCGGGCATATCTATAATTCACCCCTCCACTTT
>.|TRBV11-3|TRBD2|TRBJ2-7
CASSLGGLAGTYEQYF
TGTGCCAGCAGCTTAGGTGGACTAGCGGGAACCTACGAGCAGTACTTC
>few|TRBV9|.|TRBJ1-1
CASSPRRVGTEAFF
TGTGCCAGCAGCCCCCGGAGGGTGGGCACTGAAGCTTTCTTT
>.|TRBV7-6|.|TRBJ2-2
CASSAVGGVGTGELFF
TGTGCCAGCAGCGCCGTGGGGGGAGTGGGCACCGGGGAGCTGTTTTTT
>.|TRBV7-3|.|TRBJ2-2
CASSLRGTGELFF
TGTGCCAGCAGCTTACGTGGGACCGGGGAGCTGTTTTTT
>.|TRBV25-1|TRBD1|TRBJ1-4
CASSEDRDGEKLFF
TGTGCCAGCAGTGAGGACAGGGATGGTGAAAAACTGTTTTTT
>.|TRBV9|TRBD2|TRBJ2-7
CASSPGIAGVGSYEQYF
TGTGCCAGCAGCCCGGGGATAGCGGGAGTGGGGTCCTACGAGCAGTACTTC
>.|TRBV27|.|TRBJ2-1
CATPQDPNEQFF
TGTGCCACGCCCCAGGATCCGAATGAGCAGTTCTTC
>.|TRBV19|.|TRBJ1-2
CASSPQGYGYTF
TGTGCCAGTAGTCCACAGGGATACGGCTACACCTTC